These T cell receptor beta chains were read from a single sample in a study of blood T cell repertoires in COVID-19. This table comes from immunoSEQ multiplex PCR, and its TCRdb copy is limited to in-frame clones, with some not included. The top ten hold 10% to 15% of the sample, which has around 45,000 clones, roughly 89% seen once. The specimen sequenced was peripheral blood. These receptors were collected from a man at least 80 years old with acute or convalescent COVID-19. The CDR3 runs from the conserved cysteine through the conserved F or W. D genes are given only for firm matches. Not every row has a clone size; where given, it reads once, few, many or a size class.

J gene,V gene,D gene,clone size,CDR3 DNA,CDR3 protein
TRBJ2-3,TRBV20-1,NA,NA,TGCAGTGCTAGTGGGGCTCCCCGCCCAGATACGCAGTATTTT,CSASGAPRPDTQYF
TRBJ1-1,TRBV3-1/TRBV3-2,NA,NA,TGTGCCAGCAGCCAATCGGGAGGGGCGGTCACTGAAGCTTTCTTT,CASSQSGGAVTEAFF
TRBJ2-3,TRBV10-2,NA,NA,TGCGCCAGCAGTGGGGCTACCGATCTCTCCATCACAGATACGCAGTATTTT,CASSGATDLSITDTQYF
TRBJ2-5,TRBV19,TRBD2,NA,TGTGCCAGTAGACTTAGCGGGGGGCGTAAAGAGACCCAGTACTTC,CASRLSGGRKETQYF
TRBJ1-5,TRBV5-1,TRBD1,NA,TGCGCCAGCAGCCCATCCCCGGACAGGGGAGGCCAGCCCCAGCATTTT,CASSPSPDRGGQPQHF
TRBJ1-5,TRBV5-1,NA,once,TGCGCCAGCAGCCCGGGTTTGAGGGCTCACAATCAGCCCCAGCATTTT,CASSPGLRAHNQPQHF
TRBJ1-1,TRBV5-1,NA,few,TGCGCCAGCAGCCTAACGGAAAGGGGCCCCTACACTGAAGCTTTCTTT,CASSLTERGPYTEAFF
TRBJ2-1,TRBV7-3,NA,NA,TGTGCCAGCAGCCTATCCTCTGTGGCGGGCTATGAGCAGTTCTTC,CASSLSSVAGYEQFF
TRBJ1-5,TRBV3-1/TRBV3-2,TRBD1,NA,TGTGCCAGCAGCTCCGGGACAGGGAAACAGCCCCAGCATTTT,CASSSGTGKQPQHF
TRBJ2-1,TRBV11-3,TRBD1,NA,TGTGCCAGCAGCTCCAGGACAGGGGGGGGTGAGCAGTTCTTC,CASSSRTGGGEQFF
TRBJ1-6,TRBV12-3/TRBV12-4,NA,NA,TGTGCCAGCAGTTTACAAACAGCTTCACCCCTCCACTTT,CASSLQTASPLHF
TRBJ2-1,TRBV5-4,TRBD1,NA,TGTGCCAGCAGCTTTAAGGGGGCGAGCGGCGATGAGCAGTTCTTC,CASSFKGASGDEQFF
TRBJ1-3,TRBV9,NA,NA,TGTGCCAGCAGCCCCTGGACAGCCTCTGGAAACACCATATATTTT,CASSPWTASGNTIYF
TRBJ1-3,TRBV28,NA,NA,TGTGCCAGCACCCTAGAGGGTTCTGGAAACACCATATATTTT,CASTLEGSGNTIYF
TRBJ1-2,TRBV5-6,NA,NA,TGTGCCAGCAGCCCAGGGAACTATGGCTACACCTTC,CASSPGNYGYTF